This T cell receptor beta chain originates from a study of T cells after yellow fever vaccination. V lost 3 bases, J lost 6 bases, and 11 bases lay in between. The CDR3 length is 14 residues. Germline CDR1 and CDR2: LGHNA and YSLEER. Overall study findings and caveats: Subsequent booster samples again held most clones from primary vaccination (96% CD4, over 80% CD8). Shared CD4/CD8 clonotypes were a small share, likely from convergent recombination. Abundant bulk-derived clonotypes could contaminate FACS-sorted repertoires.

This clonotype was seen a handful of times. The antigen is not known. Template-switching 5'RACE yielded the TCR cDNA; a universal primer site and UMIs were added in the process. Each CDR3 protein is one row after TCRdb ran MiXCR on the 5' RACE reads. The sample lists 300,000 to 400,000 distinct CDR3 sequences, roughly 4% occurring once. The J gene is TRBJ2-2, the V gene TRBV4-3; the D is unclear. This TCR derives from a young man who received the YFV17D yellow fever vaccine. Specimen: PBMCs, collected 5 days after the yellow fever booster vaccination. The CDR3 sequence is CASSQSQRPGELFF. The CDR3 coding sequence is TGCGCCAGCAGCCAGTCACAGAGGCCCGGGGAGCTGTTTTTT.